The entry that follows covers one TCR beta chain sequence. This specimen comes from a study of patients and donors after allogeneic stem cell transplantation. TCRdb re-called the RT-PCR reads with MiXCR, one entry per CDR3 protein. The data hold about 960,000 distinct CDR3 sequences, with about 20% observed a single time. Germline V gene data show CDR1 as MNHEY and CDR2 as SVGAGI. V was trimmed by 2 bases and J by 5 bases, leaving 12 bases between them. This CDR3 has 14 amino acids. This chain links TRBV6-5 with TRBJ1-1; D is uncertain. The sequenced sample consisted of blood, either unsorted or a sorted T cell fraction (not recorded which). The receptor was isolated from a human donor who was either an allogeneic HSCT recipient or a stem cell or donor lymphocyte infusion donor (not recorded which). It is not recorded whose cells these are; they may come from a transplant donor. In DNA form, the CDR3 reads TGTGCCAGCAGTTACAAAAATCAAGGGACTGAAGCTTTCTTT. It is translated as CASSYKNQGTEAFF.